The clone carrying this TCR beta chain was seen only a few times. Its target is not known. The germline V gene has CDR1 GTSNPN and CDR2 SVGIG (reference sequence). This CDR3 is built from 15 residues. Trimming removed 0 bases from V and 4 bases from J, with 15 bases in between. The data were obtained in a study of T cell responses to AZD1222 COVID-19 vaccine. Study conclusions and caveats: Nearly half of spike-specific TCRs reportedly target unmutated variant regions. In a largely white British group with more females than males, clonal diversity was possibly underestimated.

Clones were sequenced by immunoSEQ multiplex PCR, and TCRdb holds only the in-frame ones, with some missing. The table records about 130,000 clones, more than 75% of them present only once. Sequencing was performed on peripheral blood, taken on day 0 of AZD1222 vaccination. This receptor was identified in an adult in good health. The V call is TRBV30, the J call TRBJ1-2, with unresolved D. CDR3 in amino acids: CAWSVSGFPSYGYTF. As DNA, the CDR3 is TGTGCCTGGAGTGTATCGGGTTTTCCAAGCTATGGCTACACCTTC.